Following are 20 T cell receptor beta chains from one sample sequenced in a study of T cell changes during pregnancy in multiple sclerosis. Here immunoSEQ multiplex PCR was the method, and the copy in TCRdb shows in-frame clones only, minus some. The data show around 41,000 clones, about 90% seen once. Sequences were derived from CD4+ T cells from peripheral blood mononuclear cells, sampled in the third trimester of pregnancy. All receptors derive from a female donor in good health, enrolled as a control in a pregnancy study.

J is TRBJ2-7 and V is TRBV4-3; 12 nucleotides align to TRBD1. V shed 3 bases and J 2 bases; nucleotides not matched to a gene: 11. Germline values: CDR1 LGHNA, CDR2 YSLEER. The CDR3 covers 18 residues. The CDR3 nucleotides read TGCGCCAGCAGCCACGGGACAGGGGGCGCTCGGGGAACCTACGAGCAGTACTTC. This codes for CASSHGTGGARGTYEQYF.

This rearrangement joins TRBV6-5 to TRBJ2-7; D gene ambiguous. V gave up 4 bases and J gave up 11 bases, with 24 bases separating them. This CDR3 contains 15 residues. The germline CDR1 and CDR2 sequences are MNHEY and SVGAGI. The CDR3 sequence: CASSSSTTQFLRKYF. Written as DNA, the CDR3 is TGTGCCAGCAGTTCCAGTACTACCCAGTTCTTGCGGAAGTACTTC.

The table lists this clone with a few counts. J is TRBJ2-7 and V is TRBV30; 7 nucleotides line up with TRBD1. The CDR3 extends over 13 amino acids. V was clipped by 5 bases and J by 2 bases; unmatched bases: 6. Germline-derived CDR1 and CDR2 are GTSNPN and SVGIG (reference sequence). The DNA of the CDR3 is TGTGCCTGGTCCGGGACAGTGCCCTACGAGCAGTACTTC. Translating it yields CAWSGTVPYEQYF.

This rearrangement joins TRBV7-2 to TRBJ2-7; D is unresolved. Germline CDR1 and CDR2: SGHTA and FQGNSA. CDR3 length: 15 residues. V gave up 4 bases and J gave up 1 base, with 14 bases separating them. CDR3 amino acids: CASSYGGVGSYEQYF. The CDR3 DNA follows: TGTGCCAGCAGCTACGGCGGTGTTGGGTCCTACGAGCAGTACTTC.

The count of this clone is one. The chain combines TRBV6-5 with TRBJ1-5, with D tentatively TRBD1 (5 bases). Germline assignment: CDR1 MNHEY and CDR2 SVGAGI. The CDR3 covers 13 residues. Trimming took off 6 bases at V and 5 bases at J, with 11 bases between the two ends. The CDR3 DNA follows: TGTGCCAGCAGCAAGGGGTTACATCAGCCCCAGCATTTT. Amino acids: CASSKGLHQPQHF.

The rearrangement links TRBV7-9 to TRBJ2-7; the match to TRBD2 covers 7 bases. Trimming cost V 7 bases and J 2 bases; bases outside gene matches: 11. This CDR3 is built from 15 residues. The germline CDR1 and CDR2 sequences are SEHNR and FQNEAQ (reference sequence). The CDR3 protein is CASNKGGSDPYEQYF. CDR3 sequence (DNA): TGTGCCAGCAACAAGGGAGGGAGCGACCCCTACGAGCAGTACTTC.

The chain couples TRBV19 to TRBJ2-7, with D perhaps matching TRBD2 (6 bases). Trimming removed 10 bases at V and 4 bases at J, with 11 bases between. This CDR3 contains 11 residues. Germline loops: CDR1 LNHDA, CDR2 SQIVND (reference sequence). The CDR3 reads CATKGRYEQYF. In DNA form, the CDR3 reads TGTGCCACTAAGGGGAGGTACGAGCAGTACTTC.

This chain links TRBV13 with TRBJ2-5; D may be TRBD2 (6 bases). The V gene lost 7 bases and the J gene lost 5 bases, with 17 bases spanning the gap. The germline gives CDR1 PRHDT, CDR2 FYEKMQ (reference sequence). The CDR3 loop spans 14 amino acids. The chain's CDR3 is CASTSERVGETQYF. CDR3 sequence (DNA): TGTGCCAGCACCTCTGAGCGGGTGGGGGAGACCCAGTACTTC.

The chain carries TRBV12-5 and TRBJ2-5; TRBD1 matches 10 bases. The CDR3 has 17 amino acids. Losses at the gene ends were 1 base for V and 5 bases for J; bases not matched to a gene: 10. Germline CDR1 and CDR2: LGHNT and FRNRAP. This CDR3 is CASGLARTGGSEETQYF. The CDR3 nucleotides read TGTGCTAGTGGTTTGGCAAGGACAGGGGGGTCGGAGGAGACCCAGTACTTC.

The V gene is TRBV7-9, the J gene TRBJ2-1, with TRBD1 identical over 9 bases. CDR1 and CDR2 (germline): SEHNR, FQNEAQ (reference sequence). The length of the CDR3 is 15 residues. Trimming cost V 3 bases and J 1 base; bases outside gene matches: 1. The CDR3 DNA sequence: TGTGCCAGCAGCTTGGGGACAGGGTCCTACAATGAGCAGTTCTTC. Its translation is CASSLGTGSYNEQFF.

V usage is TRBV6-4 and J usage is TRBJ1-2; weak D call: TRBD1 (5 bases). CDR3 length: 13 amino acids. V was shortened by 2 bases and J by 7 bases, with 11 bases between the two germline ends. Germline values: CDR1 MRHNA, CDR2 SNTAGT. The CDR3 nucleotides read TGTGCCAGCAGTGACCAGGGAGGGAGTGGCTACACCTTC. Translated, it gives CASSDQGGSGYTF.

V and J are TRBV19 and TRBJ2-1; D is possibly TRBD1 (5 bases). Germline V gene lookup returns CDR1 LNHDA and CDR2 SQIVND (reference sequence). The CDR3 is made up of 14 amino acids. Trimming removed 5 bases at V and 6 bases at J, with 14 bases between. The CDR3 sequence: CASSSGRRVNEQFF. CDR3 nucleotide sequence: TGTGCCAGTAGTTCGGGCCGCAGGGTCAATGAGCAGTTCTTC.

CDR3 amino acids: CSVEGGTGRYEQYF. The DNA of the CDR3 is TGCAGCGTTGAAGGGGGGACAGGGCGGTACGAGCAGTACTTC. The gene calls are TRBV29-1 and TRBJ2-7; TRBD1 aligns across 9 bases. This CDR3 spans 14 amino acids. Germline assignment: CDR1 SQVTM and CDR2 ANQGSEA. Trimming took 1 base from V and 4 from J; bases not matched to a gene: 5.

CDR3 DNA: TGTGCCAGCGGGCCCGAGAGTGTTCGGAACACCGGGGAGCTGTTTTTT. Translating it yields CASGPESVRNTGELFF. The chain combines TRBV2 with TRBJ2-2, with unresolved D. Trimming pared 8 bases from V and 1 base from J, leaving 17 bases between. CDR1 and CDR2 (germline): SNHLY, FYNNEI. This CDR3 has 16 amino acids. Full variable domain (remainder filled in from reference TRBV2 and TRBJ2-2): EPEVTQTPSHQVTQMGQEVILRCVPISNHLYFYWYRQILGQKVEFLVSFYNNEISEKSEIFDDQFSVERPDGSNFTLKIRSTKLEDSAMYFCASGPESVRNTGELFFGEGSRLTVL.

The chain has TRBV5-8 and TRBJ2-7, with D perhaps matching TRBD2 (6 bases). The V end lost 2 bases, the J end lost 2 bases, and 14 bases lay between the germline ends. The germline V gene has CDR1 SGHTS and CDR2 YDEGEE. The CDR3 has 15 residues. The CDR3 protein is CASSFKRVLPYEQYF. As DNA, the CDR3 is TGTGCCAGCAGCTTTAAGCGGGTGCTACCCTACGAGCAGTACTTC.

The V gene is TRBV28, the J gene TRBJ2-2; D not resolved. This CDR3 spans 14 amino acids. V lost 3 bases and J 6 bases, leaving 11 bases between the germline ends. Germline CDR1 MDHEN, CDR2 SYDVKM. The CDR3 reads CASSFSRGAGELFF. The CDR3 DNA follows: TGTGCCAGCAGTTTTAGCCGTGGAGCCGGGGAGCTGTTTTTT.

The chain joins TRBV7-9 to TRBJ2-1, with D possibly being TRBD2 (6 bases). Deletions cut 5 bases from V and 0 bases from J, with 11 bases between. This CDR3 is built from 15 residues. Germline CDR1 reads SEHNR; CDR2 reads FQNEAQ (reference sequence). For the CDR3, the DNA is TGTGCCAGCAGCCCCCGGGGGAGCTCCTACAATGAGCAGTTCTTC. Translation: CASSPRGSSYNEQFF. Drawing the rest from reference TRBV7-9 and TRBJ2-1, the complete variable domain is DTGVSQNPRHKITKRGQNVTFRCDPISEHNRLYWYRQTLGQGPEFLTYFQNEAQLEKSRLLSDRFSAERPKGSFSTLEIQRTEQGDSAMYLCASSPRGSSYNEQFFGPGTRLTVL.

This chain joins TRBV7-2 and TRBJ2-7, with 10 bases fitting TRBD2. Trimming took 1 base from V and 5 from J; bases not matched to a gene: 5. The CDR3 runs 15 residues. Germline V gene data show CDR1 as SGHTA and CDR2 as FQGNSA. In nucleotides, the CDR3 is TGTGCCAGCAGCTTAGTAGCGGGAGGAGGTAACGAGCAGTACTTC. Its translation is CASSLVAGGGNEQYF. Full variable domain (outside the CDR3, taken from reference TRBV7-2 and TRBJ2-7): GAGVSQSPSNKVTEKGKDVELRCDPISGHTALYWYRQSLGQGLEFLIYFQGNSAPDKSGLPSDRFSAERTGGSVSTLTIQRTQQEDSAVYLCASSLVAGGGNEQYFGPGTRLTVT.

The J gene is TRBJ1-5, the V gene TRBV27, with 12 nucleotides matching TRBD1. V was pared by 2 bases and J by 2 bases, with 10 bases of the junction left unmatched. This CDR3 contains 19 residues. From germline, CDR1 is MNHEY and CDR2 SMNVEV (reference sequence). DNA for the CDR3: TGTGCCAGCAGTTTAATCGGGACAGGGGGCGCAGGGCGCAATCAGCCCCAGCATTTT. Encoded protein: CASSLIGTGGAGRNQPQHF.

The chain employs TRBV30 and TRBJ2-7; 8 bases fit TRBD2. The CDR3 sequence is 16 residues long. Trimming cost V 4 bases and J 6 bases; bases outside gene matches: 17. From germline, CDR1 is GTSNPN and CDR2 SVGIG (reference sequence). The CDR3 DNA is TGTGCCTGGATCCCTAGGTTAGCGGGATCCCCGAGCGAGCAGTACTTC. It codes for CAWIPRLAGSPSEQYF.